Given below is one T cell receptor beta chain in context. What it binds is not known. The data originate from a study of cytomegalovirus exposure and HLA in healthy donors. Points from the study as a whole: Analysis was performed later, and it showed HLA-associated TCR beta chains to be more clonally expanded than equally common others.

The CDR3 extends over 11 amino acids. V lost 6 bases and J lost 8, with 10 bases in between. The V gene's germline CDR1 is SNHLY and CDR2 FYNNEI. 13 Jbeta primers and 60 Vbeta primers were used for the PCR. Using immunoSEQ multiplex PCR, the repertoire was profiled, and TCRdb retains in-frame clones only, with some absent. The table shows about 130,000 clones, with around 85% occurring only once. The origin of this receptor is a woman aged 25 to 39 in good health and CMV-seropositive. Sequenced input: PBMCs. The chain carries TRBV2 and TRBJ1-2; D not certain. The CDR3 nucleotides are TGTGCCAGCAGGAGGGTGTGGGGCTACACCTTC. It specifies CASRRVWGYTF.